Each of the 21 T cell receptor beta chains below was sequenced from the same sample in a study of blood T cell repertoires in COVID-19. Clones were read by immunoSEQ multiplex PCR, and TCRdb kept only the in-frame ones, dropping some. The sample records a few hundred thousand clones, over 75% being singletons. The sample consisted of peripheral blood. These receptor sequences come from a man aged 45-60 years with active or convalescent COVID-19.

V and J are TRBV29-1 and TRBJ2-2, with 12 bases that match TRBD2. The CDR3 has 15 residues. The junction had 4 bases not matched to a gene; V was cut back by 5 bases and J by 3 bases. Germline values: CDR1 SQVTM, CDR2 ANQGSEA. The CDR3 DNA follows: TGCAGCGTTCCCGGGACTAGCGGGTACACCGGGGAGCTGTTTTTT. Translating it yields CSVPGTSGYTGELFF.

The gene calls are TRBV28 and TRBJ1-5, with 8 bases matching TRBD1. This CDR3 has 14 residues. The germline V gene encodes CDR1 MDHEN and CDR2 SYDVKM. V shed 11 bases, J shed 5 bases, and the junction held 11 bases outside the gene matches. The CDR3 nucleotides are TGTGCCGTAGACAGGGGAAGAACCGATCAGCCCCAGCATTTT. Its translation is CAVDRGRTDQPQHF.

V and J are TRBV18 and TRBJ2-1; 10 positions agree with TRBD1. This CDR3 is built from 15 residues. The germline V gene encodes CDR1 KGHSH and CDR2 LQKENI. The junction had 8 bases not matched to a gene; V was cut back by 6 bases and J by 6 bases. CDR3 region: CASSTTGGLLNEQFF. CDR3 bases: TGTGCCAGCTCTACGACAGGGGGCCTCCTCAATGAGCAGTTCTTC.

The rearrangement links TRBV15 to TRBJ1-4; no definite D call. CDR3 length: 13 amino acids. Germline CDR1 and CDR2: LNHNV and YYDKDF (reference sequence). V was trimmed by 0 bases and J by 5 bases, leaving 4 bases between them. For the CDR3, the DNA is TGTGCCACCAGCAGAGAACTGAATGAAAAACTGTTTTTT. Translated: CATSRELNEKLFF.

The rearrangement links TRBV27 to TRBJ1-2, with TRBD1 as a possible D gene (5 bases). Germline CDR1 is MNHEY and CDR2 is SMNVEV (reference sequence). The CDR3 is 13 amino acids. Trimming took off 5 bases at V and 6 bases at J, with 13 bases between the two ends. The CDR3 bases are TGTGCCAGCAGTACTCTCCGGGGGGATGGCTACACCTTC. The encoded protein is CASSTLRGDGYTF.

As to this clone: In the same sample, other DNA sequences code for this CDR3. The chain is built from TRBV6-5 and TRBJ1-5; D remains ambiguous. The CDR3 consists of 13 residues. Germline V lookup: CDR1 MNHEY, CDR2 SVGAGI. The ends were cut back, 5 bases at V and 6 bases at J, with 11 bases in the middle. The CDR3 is CASSPDRGQPQHF. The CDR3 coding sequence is TGTGCCAGCAGTCCCGACCGCGGTCAGCCCCAGCATTTT.

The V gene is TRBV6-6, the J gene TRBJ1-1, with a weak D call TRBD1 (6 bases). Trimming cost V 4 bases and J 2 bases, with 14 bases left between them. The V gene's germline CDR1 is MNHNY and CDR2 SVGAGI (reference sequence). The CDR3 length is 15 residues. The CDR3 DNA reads TGTGCCAGCAGTTCCATGGTACAGGGTAACACTGAAGCTTTCTTT. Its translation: CASSSMVQGNTEAFF.

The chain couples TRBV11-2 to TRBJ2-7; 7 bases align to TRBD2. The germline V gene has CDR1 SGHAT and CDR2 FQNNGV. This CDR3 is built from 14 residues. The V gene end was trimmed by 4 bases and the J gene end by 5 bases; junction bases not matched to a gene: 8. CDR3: CASSYRLAINEQYF. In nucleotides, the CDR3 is TGTGCCAGCAGCTACCGACTAGCAATCAACGAGCAGTACTTC.

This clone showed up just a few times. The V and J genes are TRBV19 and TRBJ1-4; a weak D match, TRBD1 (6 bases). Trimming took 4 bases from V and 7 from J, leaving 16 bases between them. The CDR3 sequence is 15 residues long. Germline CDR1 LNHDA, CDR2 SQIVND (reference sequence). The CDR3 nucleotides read TGTGCCAGTAGTAAAACCGGGACAACTCTTGAAAAACTGTTTTTT. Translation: CASSKTGTTLEKLFF.

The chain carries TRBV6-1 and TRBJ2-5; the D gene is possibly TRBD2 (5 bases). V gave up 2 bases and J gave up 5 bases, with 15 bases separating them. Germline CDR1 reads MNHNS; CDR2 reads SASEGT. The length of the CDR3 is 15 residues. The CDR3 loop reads CASSENVDLYETQYF. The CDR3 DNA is TGTGCCAGCAGTGAAAACGTGGACTTATATGAGACCCAGTACTTC.

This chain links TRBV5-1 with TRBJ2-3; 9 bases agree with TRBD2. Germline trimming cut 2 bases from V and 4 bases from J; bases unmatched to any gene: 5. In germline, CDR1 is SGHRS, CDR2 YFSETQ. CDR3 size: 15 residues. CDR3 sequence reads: CASSLTSGRPDTQYF. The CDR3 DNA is TGCGCCAGCAGCTTAACAAGCGGGAGGCCAGATACGCAGTATTTT.

The chain's CDR3 is CASSSRLAGAEFEETQYF. The CDR3 bases are TGTGCCAGCAGTTCTCGACTAGCGGGAGCGGAATTCGAAGAGACCCAGTACTTC. The rearrangement links TRBV28 to TRBJ2-5; 12 bases match TRBD2. The CDR3 has 18 residues. The V segment lost 4 bases and the J segment 3 bases; nucleotides outside the gene matches: 12. Looked up from germline, CDR1 is MDHEN and CDR2 is SYDVKM.

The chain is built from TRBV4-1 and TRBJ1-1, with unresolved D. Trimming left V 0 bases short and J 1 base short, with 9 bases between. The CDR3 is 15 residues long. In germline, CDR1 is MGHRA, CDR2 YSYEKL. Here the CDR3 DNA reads TGCGCCAGCAGCCAAGATCAGCGATCGAACACTGAAGCTTTCTTT. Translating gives CASSQDQRSNTEAFF.

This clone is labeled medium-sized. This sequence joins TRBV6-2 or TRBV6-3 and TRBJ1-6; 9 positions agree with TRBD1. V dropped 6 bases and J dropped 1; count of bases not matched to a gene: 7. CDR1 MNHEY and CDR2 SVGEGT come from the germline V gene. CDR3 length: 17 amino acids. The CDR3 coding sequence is TGTGCCAGCAGCCTAACAGGGGGCTCGTCCTATAATTCACCCCTCCACTTT. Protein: CASSLTGGSSYNSPLHF.

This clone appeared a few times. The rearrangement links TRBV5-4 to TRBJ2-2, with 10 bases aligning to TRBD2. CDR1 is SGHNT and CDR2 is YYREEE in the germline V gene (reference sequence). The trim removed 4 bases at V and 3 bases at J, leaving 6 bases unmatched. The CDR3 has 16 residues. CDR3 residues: CASSRALAGHTGELFF. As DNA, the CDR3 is TGTGCCAGCAGCCGGGCACTAGCGGGGCACACCGGGGAGCTGTTTTTT.

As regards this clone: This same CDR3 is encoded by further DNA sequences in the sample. In nucleotides, the CDR3 is TGTGCCAGTAGTCCACAGGGGGAAGGCAATCAGCCCCAGCATTTT. The encoded protein is CASSPQGEGNQPQHF. This sequence joins TRBV19 and TRBJ1-5; TRBD1 agrees at 8 bases. CDR1 LNHDA and CDR2 SQIVND come from the germline V gene (reference sequence). V lost 5 bases to trimming and J lost 2 bases; unmatched junction nucleotides: 5. The CDR3 is 15 amino acids.

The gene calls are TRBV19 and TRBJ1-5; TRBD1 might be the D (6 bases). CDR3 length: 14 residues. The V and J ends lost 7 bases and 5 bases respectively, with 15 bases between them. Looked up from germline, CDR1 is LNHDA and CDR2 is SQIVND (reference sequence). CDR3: CASNTGRDYQPQHF. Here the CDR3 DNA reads TGTGCCAGTAATACAGGGAGGGACTATCAGCCCCAGCATTTT.

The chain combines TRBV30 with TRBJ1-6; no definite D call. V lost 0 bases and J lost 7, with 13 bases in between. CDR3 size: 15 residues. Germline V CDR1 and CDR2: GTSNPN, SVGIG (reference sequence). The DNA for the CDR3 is TGTGCCTGGAGTGTACAGTACACGCTCAATTCACCCCTCCACTTT. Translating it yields CAWSVQYTLNSPLHF.

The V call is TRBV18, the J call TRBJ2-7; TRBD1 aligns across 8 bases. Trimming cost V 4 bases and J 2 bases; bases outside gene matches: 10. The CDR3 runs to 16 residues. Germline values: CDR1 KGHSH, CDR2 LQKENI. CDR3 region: CASSQTFDRGPYEQYF. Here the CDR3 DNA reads TGTGCCAGCTCACAGACTTTTGACAGGGGCCCCTACGAGCAGTACTTC.

DNA for the CDR3: TGTGCCAGCAGTTACTCGACTCAGAACTATGGCTACACCTTC. Protein sequence: CASSYSTQNYGYTF. The V gene is TRBV6-5, the J gene TRBJ1-2; no definite D call. The germline V gene encodes CDR1 MNHEY and CDR2 SVGAGI. V was cut by 0 bases and J by 2 bases, with 7 bases left in between. This CDR3 is built from 14 residues.

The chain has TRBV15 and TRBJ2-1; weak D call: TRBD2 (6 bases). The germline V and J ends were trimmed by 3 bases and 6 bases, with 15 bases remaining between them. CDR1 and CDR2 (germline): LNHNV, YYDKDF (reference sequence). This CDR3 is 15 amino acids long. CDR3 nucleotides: TGTGCCACCAGCAGCGGGGGTGGCGAGTCCAATGAGCAGTTCTTC. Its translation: CATSSGGGESNEQFF.